This TCR beta chain was profiled in a study of shared clonotypes between healthy human individuals. Trimming at V came to 0 bases and at J to 8 bases, leaving 18 bases not matched to a gene. The germline CDR1 and CDR2 sequences are KGHSH and LQKENI. This CDR3 spans 18 amino acids. Here immunoSEQ multiplex PCR was the method, and the copy in TCRdb shows in-frame clones only, minus some. The data contain about 480,000 clones, 75% to 80% of them seen just once; the ten biggest clones take up roughly an eighth. Those who donated were healthy HIV-negative adults, with no recent acute infections or vaccinations reported. Unsorted samples, those not sorted, used approximately 100 million PBMCs for genomic DNA.

This TCR was sampled from a woman in her thirties or forties in good health. Some clones in this sample may be carry-over from other donors' samples. The rearrangement uses TRBV18 and TRBJ1-2; 7 bases align to TRBD1. The material sequenced was PBMCs. CDR3 residues: CASSPPGQGIIGGGGYTF. DNA for the CDR3: TGTGCCAGCTCACCACCGGGTCAGGGGATCATCGGAGGGGGCGGCTACACCTTC.